The 25 T cell receptor beta chains listed next were all sequenced from one sample in a study of shared clonotypes between healthy human individuals. Clones were sequenced by immunoSEQ multiplex PCR, and TCRdb holds only the in-frame ones, with some missing. The repertoire includes over a million clones, around 97% of them detected once, and approximately 1.1% sits in the top ten. Sequences were obtained from naive CD4+ T cells sorted from blood. Subset of the sample: CD45RA+ positively selected. All receptors come from a man younger than 40 in good health.

The chain is built from TRBV11-2 and TRBJ1-2, with D maybe TRBD1 (5 bases). Trimming shortened V by 7 bases and J by 4 bases, and 16 bases separated the two germline ends. This CDR3 is built from 14 residues. The germline V gene encodes CDR1 SGHAT and CDR2 FQNNGV. CDR3 DNA sequence: TGTGCCAGCATGTCAGTCAGGGCAGGCTATGGCTACACCTTC. Translating gives CASMSVRAGYGYTF.

The table lists this clone with a count of one. V is TRBV5-1 and J is TRBJ2-5, with D possibly TRBD2 on 5 matching bases. The CDR3 is made up of 15 amino acids. V was cut by 4 bases and J by 2 bases, with 15 bases left in between. The germline V gene has CDR1 SGHRS and CDR2 YFSETQ. The CDR3 region is CASSPTPRVQETQYF. The CDR3 nucleotides read TGCGCCAGCAGCCCGACCCCGAGGGTTCAAGAGACCCAGTACTTC. Together with reference TRBV5-1 and TRBJ2-5, the CDR3 gives the full variable domain: KAGVTQTPRYLIKTRGQQVTLSCSPISGHRSVSWYQQTPGQGLQFLFEYFSETQRNKGNFPGRFSGRQFSNSRSEMNVSTLELGDSALYLCASSPTPRVQETQYFGPGTRLLVL.

The gene calls are TRBV28 and TRBJ2-7; D tentatively fits TRBD1 or TRBD2 (5 bases each). This CDR3 contains 13 residues. V was cut by 8 bases and J by 5 bases, with 16 bases left in between. Germline assignment: CDR1 MDHEN and CDR2 SYDVKM. DNA for the CDR3: TGTGCCAGCTACCGGGACCCAGGGAACGAGCAGTACTTC. It codes for CASYRDPGNEQYF.

The chain couples TRBV7-2 to TRBJ2-1; D call uncertain. CDR1 is SGHTA, CDR2 FQGNSA, per germline. The CDR3 has 14 residues. Trimming shortened V by 2 bases and J by 5 bases, and 10 bases separated the two germline ends. In DNA form, the CDR3 reads TGTGCCAGCAGCTTAACCGGCTTCGACAATGAGCAGTTCTTC. Residues: CASSLTGFDNEQFF.

J is TRBJ1-2 and V is TRBV4-1; D ambiguous. V was pared by 0 bases and J by 0 bases, with 14 bases between. The CDR3 loop spans 17 amino acids. Germline V gives CDR1 MGHRA, CDR2 YSYEKL. The CDR3 reads CASSQDGDLATNYGYTF. The CDR3 coding sequence is TGCGCCAGCAGCCAAGACGGTGATCTAGCGACTAACTATGGCTACACCTTC.

J is TRBJ2-2 and V is TRBV7-3, with D maybe TRBD2 (5 bases). Germline V CDR1 and CDR2: SGHTA, FQGTGA. The V and J ends lost 2 bases and 1 base respectively, with 11 bases between them. This CDR3 contains 16 residues. The CDR3 loop is CASSLLGLENTGELFF. CDR3 coding DNA: TGTGCCAGCAGCTTACTTGGACTTGAGAACACCGGGGAGCTGTTTTTT. The full variable domain, its missing parts supplied by reference TRBV7-3 and TRBJ2-2, is GAGVSQTPSNKVTEKGKYVELRCDPISGHTALYWYRQSLGQGPEFLIYFQGTGAADDSGLPNDRFFAVRPEGSVSTLKIQRTERGDSAVYLCASSLLGLENTGELFFGEGSRLTVL.

The chain uses TRBV15 and TRBJ2-3; 8 nucleotides match TRBD2. The germline CDR1 and CDR2 sequences are LNHNV and YYDKDF (reference sequence). The CDR3 totals 17 residues. Unmatched junction bases numbered 5, after V lost 0 bases and J lost 0 bases. CDR3 nucleotides: TGTGCCACCAGCAGAGACCCAAGCGGGAGCAGCACAGATACGCAGTATTTT. This sequence encodes CATSRDPSGSSTDTQYF.

For the CDR3, the DNA is TGTGCCAGCAGCCTAGGGGCAGGGGGGCATCAGCCCCAGCATTTT. Translated: CASSLGAGGHQPQHF. The chain carries TRBV11-2 and TRBJ1-5, with 7 bases lining up with TRBD1. This CDR3 has 15 amino acids. The germline gives CDR1 SGHAT, CDR2 FQNNGV. With V trimmed by 5 bases and J by 5 bases, 9 bases remained unmatched.

The chain couples TRBV19 to TRBJ2-3, with 8 bases fitting TRBD2. Per the germline V gene, CDR1 is LNHDA and CDR2 is SQIVND (reference sequence). The ends lost 6 bases at V and 3 bases at J; junction bases unmatched: 11. CDR3 length: 16 residues. CDR3 nucleotides: TGTGCCAGTAGCCACGGGACTAGTGGGGGGACAGATACGCAGTATTTT. Translated, it gives CASSHGTSGGTDTQYF. The full variable domain, its missing parts supplied by reference TRBV19 and TRBJ2-3, is DGGITQSPKYLFRKEGQNVTLSCEQNLNHDAMYWYRQDPGQGLRLIYYSQIVNDFQKGDIAEGYSVSREKKESFPLTVTSAQKNPTAFYLCASSHGTSGGTDTQYFGPGTRLTVL.

This chain links TRBV15 with TRBJ1-1; 7 nucleotides align to TRBD1. V gave up 3 bases and J gave up 1 base; unmatched junction bases: 8. Per the germline V gene, CDR1 is LNHNV and CDR2 is YYDKDF (reference sequence). The CDR3 is 16 amino acids. The CDR3 sequence: CATSSLLRTGNTEAFF. The CDR3 bases are TGTGCCACCAGCAGCCTCCTTCGGACAGGGAACACTGAAGCTTTCTTT.

The CDR3 region is CASSWDRGNKNIQYF. The CDR3 nucleotides read TGTGCCAGCAGTTGGGACAGGGGAAACAAAAACATTCAGTACTTC. The J gene is TRBJ2-4, the V gene TRBV28, with TRBD1 matching over 10 bases. Germline trimming cut 4 bases from V and 3 bases from J; bases unmatched to any gene: 3. Germline V gene data show CDR1 as MDHEN and CDR2 as SYDVKM. This CDR3 has 15 amino acids.

The gene calls are TRBV6-6 and TRBJ2-2, with TRBD1 matching over 7 bases. Germline V gene data show CDR1 as MNHNY and CDR2 as SVGAGI (reference sequence). The CDR3 covers 13 residues. V trimming: 6 bases; J trimming: 6 bases; junction bases outside the gene matches: 4. CDR3 protein: CASSRTGSGELFF. DNA of the CDR3: TGTGCCAGCAGCCGGACAGGATCCGGGGAGCTGTTTTTT.

The genes are TRBV19 and TRBJ2-2, with 7 bases lining up with TRBD1. CDR1 is LNHDA and CDR2 is SQIVND in the germline V gene (reference sequence). V shed 4 bases, J shed 1 base, and the junction held 6 bases outside the gene matches. The CDR3 is 16 amino acids. The chain's CDR3 is CASSTYRTGNTGELFF. The CDR3 bases are TGTGCCAGTAGTACCTATCGGACAGGGAACACCGGGGAGCTGTTTTTT.

As for this clone: The sample holds other DNA sequences that translate to the same CDR3. In DNA form, the CDR3 reads TGTGCCAGCTCACCAGGTGGAAACACCATATATTTT. It translates to CASSPGGNTIYF. The chain is built from TRBV18 and TRBJ1-3; D gene unclear. CDR1 and CDR2 from the germline V gene are KGHSH and LQKENI. CDR3 length: 12 residues. The V and J ends lost 2 bases and 3 bases respectively, with 2 bases between them.

This chain's CDR3 is CASSPPPGPGQPQHF. In nucleotides, the CDR3 is TGTGCCAGCTCACCACCGCCGGGTCCAGGTCAGCCCCAGCATTTT. The chain couples TRBV18 to TRBJ1-5; D remains ambiguous. The germline CDR1 and CDR2 sequences are KGHSH and LQKENI. With 0 bases removed from V and 6 bases from J, the gap between germline ends came to 12 bases. CDR3 length: 15 residues.

The chain combines TRBV9 with TRBJ1-3; 11 bases fit TRBD1. Germline values: CDR1 SGDLS, CDR2 YYNGEE. With 3 bases clipped from V and 0 bases from J, the junction kept 11 bases outside the gene matches. The CDR3 has 19 residues. CDR3 region: CASSDTGTGGLFSGNTIYF. Here the CDR3 DNA reads TGTGCCAGCAGCGACACCGGGACAGGGGGTTTATTCTCTGGAAACACCATATATTTT.

V is TRBV14 and J is TRBJ2-7; perhaps D is TRBD1 or TRBD2 (5 bases each). Trimming stripped 1 base from V and 3 bases from J, with 22 bases between. Germline CDR1 reads SGHDN; CDR2 reads FVKESK. The CDR3 totals 18 residues. The CDR3 is CASSQGRNWGSFLYEQYF. The CDR3 DNA is TGTGCCAGCAGCCAAGGACGAAACTGGGGGAGCTTCCTCTACGAGCAGTACTTC.

The rearrangement joins TRBV5-8 to TRBJ1-3, with a possible D match to TRBD1 (5 bases). The CDR3 runs to 16 residues. The germline CDR1 and CDR2 sequences are SGHTS and YDEGEE. Deletions cut 5 bases from V and 2 bases from J, with 17 bases between. The CDR3 protein is CASRDTRGYPGNTIYF. The CDR3 region has the DNA TGTGCCAGCAGAGATACTCGGGGGTATCCTGGAAACACCATATATTTT.

For the CDR3, the DNA is TGTGCCAGCAGTTTATGGGCTAGCGGGGGTTACGAGCAGTACTTC. Its translation is CASSLWASGGYEQYF. The chain recombines TRBV27 with TRBJ2-7, with 10 bases fitting TRBD2. Germline lookup yields CDR1 MNHEY and CDR2 SMNVEV (reference sequence). This CDR3 is 15 amino acids long. J was trimmed by 4 bases and V by 1 base; bases with no gene match: 4.

The chain recombines TRBV6-5 with TRBJ1-1; D gene unclear. The CDR3 extends over 14 amino acids. CDR1 and CDR2 from the germline V gene are MNHEY and SVGAGI. With 2 bases removed from V and 2 bases from J, the gap between germline ends came to 9 bases. The CDR3 DNA sequence: TGTGCCAGCAGTTACGGTCCCGTTAACACTGAAGCTTTCTTT. This encodes CASSYGPVNTEAFF.

A single count supports this clone. This sequence joins TRBV7-3 and TRBJ2-1; D unclear. Looked up from germline, CDR1 is SGHTA and CDR2 is FQGTGA. This CDR3 region has 14 residues. The germline V and J ends were trimmed by 4 bases and 6 bases, with 13 bases remaining between them. CDR3: CASSSLTSPNEQFF. In DNA, the CDR3 is TGTGCCAGCAGCTCCCTGACCAGCCCCAATGAGCAGTTCTTC.

V and J are TRBV18 and TRBJ2-2; D ambiguous. Germline V gene sequence: CDR1 KGHSH, CDR2 LQKENI. The CDR3 has 15 amino acids. Trimming removed 2 bases at V and 5 bases at J, with 12 bases between. CDR3 coding DNA: TGTGCCAGCTCACCATTAGTTGCAGGAACCGGGGAGCTGTTTTTT. It is translated as CASSPLVAGTGELFF.

The chain couples TRBV18 to TRBJ1-2, with 9 bases identical to TRBD1. Per the germline V gene, CDR1 is KGHSH and CDR2 is LQKENI. The CDR3 has 16 residues. Unmatched junction bases numbered 9, after V lost 5 bases and J lost 2 bases. DNA for the CDR3: TGTGCCAGCTCATCTGGACAGGGGTGGGGAAACTATGGCTACACCTTC. Translating gives CASSSGQGWGNYGYTF.

This chain uses TRBV25-1 with TRBJ2-2, with TRBD2 matching over 7 bases. The J segment lost 0 bases and the V segment lost 5 bases, leaving 6 bases of the junction unmatched. CDR1 MGHDK and CDR2 SYGVNS come from the germline V gene. There are 16 residues in the CDR3. As DNA, the CDR3 is TGTGCCAGCAGTACCCCTGGGGGGGCGAACACCGGGGAGCTGTTTTTT. It specifies CASSTPGGANTGELFF.

This sequence joins TRBV5-1 and TRBJ2-1; TRBD1 matches at 11 bases. Germline loops: CDR1 SGHRS, CDR2 YFSETQ. J was trimmed by 7 bases and V by 4 bases; bases with no gene match: 7. The CDR3 runs to 15 residues. As DNA, the CDR3 is TGCGCCAGCAGCAAGGGACAGGGGGAGGGTAATGAGCAGTTCTTC. It codes for CASSKGQGEGNEQFF.